The rows below give T cell receptor beta chains drawn from one sample of a study of post-analysis software for immune sequencing data. TCRdb passed the PCR reads through MiXCR, listing each CDR3 protein once. Here the sample spans 600,000 to 750,000 distinct CDR3 sequences, 55% to 60% being singletons. The sequencing input was blood. The receptors shown here come from a girl aged 2 to 9 with multiple sclerosis. Each CDR3 is given with its conserved first and last residue. Fields, in order: D gene, clone size, V gene, J gene, CDR3 protein, CDR3 DNA. The D gene is left open where the match is weak. Clone sizes are given selectively: once, few, many, or a class where the clone is expanded.

.	many	TRBV12-3/TRBV12-4	TRBJ1-2	CASSLGYGYTF	TGTGCCAGCAGTTTAGGCTATGGCTACACCTTC
.	once	TRBV27	TRBJ2-7	CASSLSPAGRGYEQYF	TGTGCCAGCAGTTTATCGCCAGCAGGAAGGGGCTACGAGCAGTACTTC
.	.	TRBV12-5	TRBJ2-1	CASGFLGGARSSYNEQFF	TGTGCTAGTGGTTTCCTAGGGGGGGCAAGGAGCTCCTACAATGAGCAGTTCTTC
TRBD1	few	TRBV24-1	TRBJ1-1	CATSTGTGLGTEAFF	TGTGCCACCAGTACCGGGACAGGGTTGGGCACTGAAGCTTTCTTT
.	few	TRBV12-3/TRBV12-4	TRBJ1-3	CASSLRGGSGNTIYF	TGTGCCAGCAGTTTAAGGGGGGGTTCTGGAAACACCATATATTTT
TRBD2	.	TRBV7-2	TRBJ2-3	CASSFRTSGGVADTQYF	TGTGCCAGCAGCTTCCGGACTAGCGGGGGGGTAGCAGATACGCAGTATTTT
.	once	TRBV29-1	TRBJ1-3	CSVAGVSGNTIYF	TGCAGCGTTGCAGGGGTATCGGGAAACACCATATATTTT
.	.	TRBV12-3/TRBV12-4	TRBJ2-1	CASSFNPGLQFF	TGTGCCAGTAGTTTCAACCCGGGACTGCAGTTCTTC
.	.	TRBV10-3	TRBJ1-2	CAISDRENGYTF	TGTGCCATCAGTGACAGGGAAAATGGCTACACCTTC
.	few	TRBV15	TRBJ2-1	CATSRTQRYNEQFF	TGTGCCACCAGCAGAACCCAGCGGTACAATGAGCAGTTCTTC
TRBD2	few	TRBV4-2	TRBJ2-5	CASSPATGGGDQETQYF	TGTGCCAGCAGCCCCGCAACGGGGGGAGGGGACCAAGAGACCCAGTACTTC
TRBD2	few	TRBV25-1	TRBJ2-3	CASSETSGRGTDTQYF	TGTGCCAGCAGTGAAACCAGCGGGAGAGGCACAGATACGCAGTATTTT
TRBD2	.	TRBV6-5	TRBJ2-3	CASRSSGRTDTQYF	TGTGCCAGCAGATCTAGCGGGAGAACAGATACGCAGTATTTT
TRBD1	.	TRBV7-9	TRBJ2-1	CASSPRQGKNVQFF	TGTGCCAGCAGCCCCCGACAGGGCAAAAACGTGCAGTTCTTC
TRBD2	.	TRBV5-6	TRBJ2-1	CASSLVTSGDHNEQFF	TGTGCCAGCAGCTTGGTGACTAGCGGGGACCACAATGAGCAGTTCTTC
.	.	TRBV5-1	TRBJ2-3	CASSPDGPGDTQYF	TGCGCCAGCAGCCCCGATGGGCCCGGCGATACGCAGTATTTT
TRBD1	.	TRBV4-2	TRBJ2-3	CASSQESLLAGQGGTQYF	TGTGCCAGCAGCCAAGAGTCTTTGTTGGCGGGACAGGGAGGTACGCAGTATTTT
.	.	TRBV27	TRBJ2-3	CASSLSGSPFTDTQYF	TGTGCCAGCAGTTTATCCGGGAGCCCGTTCACAGATACGCAGTATTTT
.	.	TRBV29-1	TRBJ2-1	CSASRNNEQFF	TGCAGCGCCTCCCGAAACAATGAGCAGTTCTTC
TRBD1	.	TRBV27	TRBJ1-2	CASGWTGANYGYTF	TGTGCCAGCGGGTGGACAGGGGCTAACTATGGCTACACCTTC
TRBD2	.	TRBV7-8	TRBJ2-1	CASSFSGGPHNEQFF	TGTGCCAGCAGCTTCAGCGGGGGGCCCCACAATGAGCAGTTCTTC
.	few	TRBV28	TRBJ2-7	CASSFSGPYEQYF	TGTGCCAGCAGTTTTAGCGGACCCTACGAGCAGTACTTC
.	.	TRBV6-1	TRBJ2-3	CASSLTSTSDTQYF	TGTGCCAGCAGCCTGACGAGTACTTCAGATACGCAGTATTTT
.	.	TRBV6-6	TRBJ2-3	CASKRTGVTDTQYF	TGTGCCAGCAAGAGAACGGGGGTAACAGATACGCAGTATTTT
TRBD2	.	TRBV7-7	TRBJ2-5	CASSLGSGSQETQYF	TGTGCTAGCAGCTTAGGGAGCGGGAGCCAAGAGACCCAGTACTTC
.	.	TRBV3-1	TRBJ2-3	CASRGFTDTQYF	TGTGCCAGCAGGGGGTTCACAGATACGCAGTATTTT
.	.	TRBV10-3	TRBJ2-5	CAISESGGYETQYF	TGTGCCATCAGTGAGTCCGGCGGGTACGAGACCCAGTACTTC
.	.	TRBV5-4	TRBJ1-2	CASSSQGRGYGYTF	TGTGCCAGCAGCTCCCAGGGGCGAGGCTATGGCTACACCTTC
.	.	TRBV9	TRBJ2-1	CASSLRGGGGMDEQFF	TGTGCCAGCAGCCTTCGGGGCGGGGGCGGAATGGATGAGCAGTTCTTC
TRBD2	few	TRBV6-6	TRBJ2-1	CASSKPQRGGYNEQFF	TGTGCCAGCAGTAAACCTCAGCGGGGGGGATACAATGAGCAGTTCTTC
TRBD1	.	TRBV20-1	TRBJ1-5	CSARPGTGFQPQHF	TGCAGTGCTAGGCCCGGGACAGGGTTCCAGCCCCAGCATTTT
.	.	TRBV7-8	TRBJ1-6	CASSLAGVGPLHF	TGTGCCAGCAGCTTAGCTGGCGTAGGGCCCCTCCACTTT
.	.	TRBV10-3	TRBJ2-1	CAISEGENEQFF	TGTGCCATCAGTGAAGGGGAAAATGAGCAGTTCTTC
.	.	TRBV6-5	TRBJ2-7	CASSQRGLATYEQYF	TGTGCCAGCAGCCAACGGGGGCTAGCTACCTACGAGCAGTACTTC
TRBD1	.	TRBV11-2	TRBJ2-1	CASSLTQGQGAHNEQFF	TGTGCCAGCAGCTTAACCCAGGGGCAGGGGGCCCACAATGAGCAGTTCTTC